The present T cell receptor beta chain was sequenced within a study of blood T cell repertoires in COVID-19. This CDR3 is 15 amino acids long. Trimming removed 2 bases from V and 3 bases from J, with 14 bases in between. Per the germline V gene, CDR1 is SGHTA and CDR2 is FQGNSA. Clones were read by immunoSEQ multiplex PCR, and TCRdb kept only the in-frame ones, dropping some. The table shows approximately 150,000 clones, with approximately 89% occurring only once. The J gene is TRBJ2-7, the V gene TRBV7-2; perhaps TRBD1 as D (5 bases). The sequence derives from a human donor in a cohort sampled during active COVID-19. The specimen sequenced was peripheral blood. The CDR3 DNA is TGTGCCAGCAGCTTATCCACAGGAATCGGCTACGAGCAGTACTTC. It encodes CASSLSTGIGYEQYF. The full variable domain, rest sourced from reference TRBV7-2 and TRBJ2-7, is GAGVSQSPSNKVTEKGKDVELRCDPISGHTALYWYRQSLGQGLEFLIYFQGNSAPDKSGLPSDRFSAERTGGSVSTLTIQRTQQEDSAVYLCASSLSTGIGYEQYFGPGTRLTVT.